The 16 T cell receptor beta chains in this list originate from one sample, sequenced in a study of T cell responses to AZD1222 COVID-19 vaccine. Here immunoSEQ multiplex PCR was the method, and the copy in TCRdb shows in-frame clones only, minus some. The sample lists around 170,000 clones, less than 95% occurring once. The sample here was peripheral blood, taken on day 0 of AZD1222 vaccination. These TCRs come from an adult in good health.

The CDR3 DNA sequence: TGTGCCTGGAGTCCCCCCAGGACTACGGGGACCGGGGAGCTGTTTTTT. The encoded protein is CAWSPPRTTGTGELFF. This rearrangement joins TRBV30 to TRBJ2-2, with D maybe TRBD2 (6 bases). Germline V gene sequence: CDR1 GTSNPN, CDR2 SVGIG (reference sequence). Trimming shortened V by 2 bases and J by 5 bases, and 18 bases separated the two germline ends. The CDR3 runs to 16 residues.

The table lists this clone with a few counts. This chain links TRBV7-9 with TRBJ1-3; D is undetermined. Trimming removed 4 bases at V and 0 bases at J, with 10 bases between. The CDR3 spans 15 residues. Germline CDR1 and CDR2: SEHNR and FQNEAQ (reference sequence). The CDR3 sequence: CASSWVDDSGNTIYF. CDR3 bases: TGTGCCAGCAGCTGGGTCGATGACTCTGGAAACACCATATATTTT.

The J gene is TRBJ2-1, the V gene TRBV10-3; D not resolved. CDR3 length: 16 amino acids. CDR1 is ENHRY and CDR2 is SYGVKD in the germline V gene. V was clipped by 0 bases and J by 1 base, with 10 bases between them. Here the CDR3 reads CAISESGSLSYNEQFF. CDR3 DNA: TGTGCCATCAGTGAGTCCGGTAGTTTATCCTACAATGAGCAGTTCTTC.

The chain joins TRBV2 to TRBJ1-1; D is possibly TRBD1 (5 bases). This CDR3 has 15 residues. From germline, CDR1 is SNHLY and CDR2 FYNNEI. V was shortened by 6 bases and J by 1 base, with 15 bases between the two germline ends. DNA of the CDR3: TGTGCCAGCAGCGAGGCTCAGGGAAGGAACACTGAAGCTTTCTTT. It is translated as CASSEAQGRNTEAFF.

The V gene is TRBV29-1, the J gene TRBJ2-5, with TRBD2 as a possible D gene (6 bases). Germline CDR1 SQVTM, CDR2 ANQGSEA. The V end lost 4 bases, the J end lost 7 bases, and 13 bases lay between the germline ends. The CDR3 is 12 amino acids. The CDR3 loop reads CSVVGGDGTQYF. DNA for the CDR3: TGCAGCGTTGTGGGCGGGGATGGGACCCAGTACTTC.

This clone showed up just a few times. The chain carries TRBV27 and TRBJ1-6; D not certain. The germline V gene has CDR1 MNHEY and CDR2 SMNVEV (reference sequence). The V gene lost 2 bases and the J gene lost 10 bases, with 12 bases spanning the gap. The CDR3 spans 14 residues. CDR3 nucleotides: TGTGCCAGCAGTTTACGGGAATCTAGCTCACCCCTCCACTTT. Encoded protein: CASSLRESSSPLHF.

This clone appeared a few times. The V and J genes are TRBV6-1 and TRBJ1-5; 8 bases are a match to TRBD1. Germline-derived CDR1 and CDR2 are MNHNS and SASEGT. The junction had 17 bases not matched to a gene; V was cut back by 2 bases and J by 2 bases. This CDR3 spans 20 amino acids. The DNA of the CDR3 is TGTGCCAGCAGTGAAACCGAGTTGGGCGGGACAGGTTATCGCAATCAGCCCCAGCATTTT. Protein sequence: CASSETELGGTGYRNQPQHF.

CDR3 loop: CASSLQGQNQPQHF. CDR3 DNA sequence: TGTGCCAGCAGTTTACAGGGACAAAATCAGCCCCAGCATTTT. The genes are TRBV27 and TRBJ1-5; D possibly corresponds to TRBD1 (6 bases). The CDR3 is 14 residues long. V dropped 2 bases and J dropped 4 bases, with 9 bases sitting between them. Germline V gene data show CDR1 as MNHEY and CDR2 as SMNVEV (reference sequence).

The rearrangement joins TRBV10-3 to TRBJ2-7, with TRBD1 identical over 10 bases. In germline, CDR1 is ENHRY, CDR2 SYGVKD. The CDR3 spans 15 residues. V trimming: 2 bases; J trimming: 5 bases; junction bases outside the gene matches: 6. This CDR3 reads CAISEAGTGVHEQYF. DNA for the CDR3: TGTGCCATCAGTGAGGCCGGGACAGGGGTGCACGAGCAGTACTTC.

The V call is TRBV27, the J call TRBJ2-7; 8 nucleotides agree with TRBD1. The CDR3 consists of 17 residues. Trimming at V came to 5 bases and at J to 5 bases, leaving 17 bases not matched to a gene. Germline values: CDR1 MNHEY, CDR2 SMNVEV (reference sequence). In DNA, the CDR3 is TGTGCCAGCAGTCCCCCCCTCCCGCGACAGGGGAGACACGAGCAGTACTTC. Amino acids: CASSPPLPRQGRHEQYF.

In DNA form, the CDR3 reads TGTGCCAGCAGCCGCGGACTCACTGGGCGAGAGACCCAGTACTTC. It encodes CASSRGLTGRETQYF. The chain uses TRBV5-5 and TRBJ2-5, with D maybe TRBD2 (5 bases). Deletions cut 4 bases from V and 4 bases from J, with 17 bases between. The CDR3 spans 15 residues. The V gene's germline CDR1 is SGHKS and CDR2 YYEKEE (reference sequence).

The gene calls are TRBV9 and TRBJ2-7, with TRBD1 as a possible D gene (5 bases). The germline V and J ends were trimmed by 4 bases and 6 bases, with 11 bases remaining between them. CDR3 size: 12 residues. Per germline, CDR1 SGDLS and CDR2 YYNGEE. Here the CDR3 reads CASSSIGVEQYF. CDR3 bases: TGTGCCAGCAGCTCAATAGGGGTCGAGCAGTACTTC.

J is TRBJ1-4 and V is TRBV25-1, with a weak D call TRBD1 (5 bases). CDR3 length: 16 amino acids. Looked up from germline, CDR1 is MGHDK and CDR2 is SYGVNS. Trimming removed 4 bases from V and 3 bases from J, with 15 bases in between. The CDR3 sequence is CASSVLLGTANEKLFF. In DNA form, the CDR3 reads TGTGCCAGCAGTGTACTCCTTGGGACGGCTAATGAAAAACTGTTTTTT.

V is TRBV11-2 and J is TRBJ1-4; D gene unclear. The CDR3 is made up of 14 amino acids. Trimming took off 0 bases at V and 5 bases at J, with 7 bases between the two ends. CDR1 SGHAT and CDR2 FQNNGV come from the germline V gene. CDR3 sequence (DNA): TGTGCCAGCAGCTTAGATAGGGTCAATGAAAAACTGTTTTTT. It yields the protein CASSLDRVNEKLFF. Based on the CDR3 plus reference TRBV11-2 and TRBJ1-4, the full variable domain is EAGVAQSPRYKIIEKRQSVAFWCNPISGHATLYWYQQILGQGPKLLIQFQNNGVVDDSQLPKDRFSAERLKGVDSTLKIQPAKLEDSAVYLCASSLDRVNEKLFFGSGTQLSVL.

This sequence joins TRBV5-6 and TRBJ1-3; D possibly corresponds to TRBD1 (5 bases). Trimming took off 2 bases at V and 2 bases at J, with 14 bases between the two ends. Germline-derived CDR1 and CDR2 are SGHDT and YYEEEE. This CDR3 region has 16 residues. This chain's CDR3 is CASSFSRGRPGNTIYF. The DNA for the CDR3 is TGTGCCAGCAGCTTTTCGCGGGGACGGCCTGGAAACACCATATATTTT.

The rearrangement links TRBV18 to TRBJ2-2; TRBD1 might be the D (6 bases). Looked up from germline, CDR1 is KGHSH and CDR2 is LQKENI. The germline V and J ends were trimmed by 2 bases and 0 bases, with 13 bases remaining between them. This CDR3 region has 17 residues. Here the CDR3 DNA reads TGTGCCAGCTCACCAGGTCTTAGGGGGACGAACACCGGGGAGCTGTTTTTT. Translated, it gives CASSPGLRGTNTGELFF.